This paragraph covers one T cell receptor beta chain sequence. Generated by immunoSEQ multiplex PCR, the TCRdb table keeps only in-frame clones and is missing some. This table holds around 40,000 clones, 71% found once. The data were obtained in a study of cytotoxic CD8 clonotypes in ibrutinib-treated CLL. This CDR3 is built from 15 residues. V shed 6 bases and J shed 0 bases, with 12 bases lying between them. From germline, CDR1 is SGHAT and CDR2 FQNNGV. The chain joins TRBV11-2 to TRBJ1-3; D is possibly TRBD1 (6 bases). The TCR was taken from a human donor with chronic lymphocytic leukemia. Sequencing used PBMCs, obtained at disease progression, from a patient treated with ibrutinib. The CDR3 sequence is CASSFQGISGNTIYF. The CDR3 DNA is TGTGCCAGCAGTTTTCAGGGGATCTCTGGAAACACCATATATTTT.